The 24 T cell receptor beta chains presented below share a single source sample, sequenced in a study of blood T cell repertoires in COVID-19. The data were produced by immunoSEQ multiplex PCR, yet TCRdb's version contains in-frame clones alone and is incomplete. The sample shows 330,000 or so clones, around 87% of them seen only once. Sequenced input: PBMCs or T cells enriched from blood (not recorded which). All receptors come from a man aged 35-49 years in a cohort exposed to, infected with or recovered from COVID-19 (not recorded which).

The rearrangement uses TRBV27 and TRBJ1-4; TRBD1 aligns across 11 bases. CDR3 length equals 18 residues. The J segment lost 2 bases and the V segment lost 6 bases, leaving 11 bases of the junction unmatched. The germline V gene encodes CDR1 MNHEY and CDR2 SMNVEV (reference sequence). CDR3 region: CASSFLGQGASTNEKLFF. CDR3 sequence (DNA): TGTGCCAGCAGCTTTCTTGGACAGGGGGCCTCTACTAATGAAAAACTGTTTTTT.

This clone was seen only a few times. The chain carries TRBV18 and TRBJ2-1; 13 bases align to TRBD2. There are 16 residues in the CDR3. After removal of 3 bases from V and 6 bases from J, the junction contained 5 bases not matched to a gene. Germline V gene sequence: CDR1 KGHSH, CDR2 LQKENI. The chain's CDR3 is CASSPSTSGRSNEQFF. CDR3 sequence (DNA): TGTGCCAGCTCACCTTCGACTAGCGGGAGGAGCAATGAGCAGTTCTTC.

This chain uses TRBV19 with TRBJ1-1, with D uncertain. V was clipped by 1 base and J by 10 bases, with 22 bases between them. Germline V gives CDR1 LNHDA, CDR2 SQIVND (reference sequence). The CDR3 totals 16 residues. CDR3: CASSIGLVEVAARAFF. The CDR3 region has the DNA TGTGCCAGTAGTATAGGGTTAGTTGAGGTGGCAGCGAGAGCTTTCTTT.

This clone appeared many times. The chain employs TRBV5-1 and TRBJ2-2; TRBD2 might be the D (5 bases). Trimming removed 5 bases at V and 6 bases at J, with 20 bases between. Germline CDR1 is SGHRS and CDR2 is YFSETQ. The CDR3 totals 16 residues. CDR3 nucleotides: TGCGCCAGCAGTGAGTCGTCGGGGTTTGATGCCGGGGAGCTGTTTTTT. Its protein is CASSESSGFDAGELFF.

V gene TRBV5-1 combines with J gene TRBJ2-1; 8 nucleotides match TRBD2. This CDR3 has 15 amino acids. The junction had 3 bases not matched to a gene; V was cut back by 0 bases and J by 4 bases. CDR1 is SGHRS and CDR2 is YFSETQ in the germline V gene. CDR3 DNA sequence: TGCGCCAGCAGCTTGGAACTAGCGGAGTACAATGAGCAGTTCTTC. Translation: CASSLELAEYNEQFF.

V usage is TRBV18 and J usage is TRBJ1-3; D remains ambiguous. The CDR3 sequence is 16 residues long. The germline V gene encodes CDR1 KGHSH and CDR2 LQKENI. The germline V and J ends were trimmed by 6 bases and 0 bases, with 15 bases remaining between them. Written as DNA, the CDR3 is TGTGCCAGCTCGTCTAACACAGCCCTCTCTGGAAACACCATATATTTT. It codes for CASSSNTALSGNTIYF.

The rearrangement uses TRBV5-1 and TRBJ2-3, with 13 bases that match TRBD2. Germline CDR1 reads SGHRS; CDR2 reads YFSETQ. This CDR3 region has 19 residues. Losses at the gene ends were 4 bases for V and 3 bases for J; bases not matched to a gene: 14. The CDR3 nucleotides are TGCGCCAGCAGCAGAGTGCTACTAGCGGGAGGGCTCACGACAGATACGCAGTATTTT. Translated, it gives CASSRVLLAGGLTTDTQYF. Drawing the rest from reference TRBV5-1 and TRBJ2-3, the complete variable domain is KAGVTQTPRYLIKTRGQQVTLSCSPISGHRSVSWYQQTPGQGLQFLFEYFSETQRNKGNFPGRFSGRQFSNSRSEMNVSTLELGDSALYLCASSRVLLAGGLTTDTQYFGPGTRLTVL.

CDR3 amino acids: CASSPDRDRGRNQPQHF. CDR3 bases: TGTGCCAGCAGTCCCGACCGGGACAGGGGGCGAAATCAGCCCCAGCATTTT. The chain joins TRBV27 to TRBJ1-5; 12 nucleotides line up with TRBD1. V lost 5 bases to trimming and J lost 4 bases; unmatched junction nucleotides: 9. The CDR3 consists of 17 residues. Germline CDR1 reads MNHEY; CDR2 reads SMNVEV (reference sequence).

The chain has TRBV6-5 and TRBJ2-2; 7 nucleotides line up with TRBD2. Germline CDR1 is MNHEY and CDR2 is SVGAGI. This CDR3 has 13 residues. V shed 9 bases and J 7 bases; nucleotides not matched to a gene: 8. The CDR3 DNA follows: TGTGCCAGGGGGACTAACACTCTCGGGGAGCTGTTTTTT. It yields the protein CARGTNTLGELFF.

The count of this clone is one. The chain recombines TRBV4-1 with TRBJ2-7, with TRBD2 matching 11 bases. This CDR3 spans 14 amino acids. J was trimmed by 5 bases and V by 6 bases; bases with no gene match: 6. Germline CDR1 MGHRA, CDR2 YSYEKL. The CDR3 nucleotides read TGCGCCAGCAGGCGACTAGCGGGACAGCACGAGCAGTACTTC. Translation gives CASRRLAGQHEQYF.

The CDR3 coding sequence is TGTGCCAGCAGTGAGACAGGGTTCGATGGCTACACCTTC. Its protein is CASSETGFDGYTF. The chain uses TRBV28 and TRBJ1-2; TRBD1 agrees at 7 bases. Germline trimming cut 5 bases from V and 6 bases from J; bases unmatched to any gene: 6. The CDR3 consists of 13 residues. Germline loops: CDR1 MDHEN, CDR2 SYDVKM.

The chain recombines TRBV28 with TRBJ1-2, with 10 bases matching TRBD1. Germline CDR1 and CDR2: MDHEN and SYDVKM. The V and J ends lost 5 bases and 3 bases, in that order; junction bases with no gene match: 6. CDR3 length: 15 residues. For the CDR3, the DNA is TGTGCCAGCAGTCTCGGGACAGGGGATCACTATGGCTACACCTTC. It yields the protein CASSLGTGDHYGYTF.

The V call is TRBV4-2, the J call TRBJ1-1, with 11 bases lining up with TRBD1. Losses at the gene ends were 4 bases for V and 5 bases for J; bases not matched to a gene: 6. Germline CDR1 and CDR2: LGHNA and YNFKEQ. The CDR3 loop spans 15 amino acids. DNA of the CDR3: TGTGCCAGCAGCCGCCAGGGACAGGGGGGTACTGAAGCTTTCTTT. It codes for CASSRQGQGGTEAFF.

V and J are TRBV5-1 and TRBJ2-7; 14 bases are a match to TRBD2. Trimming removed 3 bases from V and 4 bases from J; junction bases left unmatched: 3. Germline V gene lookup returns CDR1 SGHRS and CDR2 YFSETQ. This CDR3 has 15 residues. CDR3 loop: CASSSGLAGVYEQYF. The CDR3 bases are TGCGCCAGCAGCTCGGGACTAGCGGGAGTTTACGAGCAGTACTTC. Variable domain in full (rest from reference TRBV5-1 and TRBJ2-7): KAGVTQTPRYLIKTRGQQVTLSCSPISGHRSVSWYQQTPGQGLQFLFEYFSETQRNKGNFPGRFSGRQFSNSRSEMNVSTLELGDSALYLCASSSGLAGVYEQYFGPGTRLTVT.

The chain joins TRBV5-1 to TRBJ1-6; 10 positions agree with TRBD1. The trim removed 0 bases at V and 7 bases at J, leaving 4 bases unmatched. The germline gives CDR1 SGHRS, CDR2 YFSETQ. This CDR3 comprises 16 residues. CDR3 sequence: CASSLVLGQGNSPLHF. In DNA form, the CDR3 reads TGCGCCAGCAGCTTGGTCCTGGGACAGGGGAATTCACCCCTCCACTTT.

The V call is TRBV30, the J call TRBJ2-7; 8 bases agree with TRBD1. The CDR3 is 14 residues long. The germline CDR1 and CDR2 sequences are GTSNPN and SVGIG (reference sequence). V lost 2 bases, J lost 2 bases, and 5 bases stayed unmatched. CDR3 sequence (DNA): TGTGCCTGGAGTCTGCGACAGGGGACCTACGAGCAGTACTTC. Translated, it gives CAWSLRQGTYEQYF. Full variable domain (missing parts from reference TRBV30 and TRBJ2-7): SQTIHQWPATLVQPVGSPLSLECTVEGTSNPNLYWYRQAAGRGLQLLFYSVGIGQISSEVPQNLSASRPQDRQFILSSKKLLLSDSGFYLCAWSLRQGTYEQYFGPGTRLTVT.

The CDR3 DNA follows: TGTGCCAGCAGCTTAATGGGGACAAACACCGGGGAGCTGTTTTTT. Encoded protein: CASSLMGTNTGELFF. This sequence joins TRBV11-2 and TRBJ2-2, with D perhaps TRBD1 (6 bases). Germline CDR1 reads SGHAT; CDR2 reads FQNNGV. Between the trimmed V and J ends, which lost 2 bases and 2 bases, there was a span of 9 bases. The CDR3 is 15 residues long.

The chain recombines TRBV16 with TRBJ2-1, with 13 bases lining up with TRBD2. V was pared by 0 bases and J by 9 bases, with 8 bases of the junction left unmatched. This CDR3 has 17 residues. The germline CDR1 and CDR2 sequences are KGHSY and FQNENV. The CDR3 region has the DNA TGTGCCAGCAGCCAATCGGGACTAGCGGGAAATTTAGGTGAGCAGTTCTTC. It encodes CASSQSGLAGNLGEQFF.

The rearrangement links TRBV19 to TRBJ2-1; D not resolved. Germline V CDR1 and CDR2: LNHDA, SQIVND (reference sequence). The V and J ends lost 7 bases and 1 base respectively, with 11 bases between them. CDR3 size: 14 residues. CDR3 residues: CASTPTLSYNEQFF. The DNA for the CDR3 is TGTGCCAGTACCCCGACTCTTTCCTACAATGAGCAGTTCTTC.

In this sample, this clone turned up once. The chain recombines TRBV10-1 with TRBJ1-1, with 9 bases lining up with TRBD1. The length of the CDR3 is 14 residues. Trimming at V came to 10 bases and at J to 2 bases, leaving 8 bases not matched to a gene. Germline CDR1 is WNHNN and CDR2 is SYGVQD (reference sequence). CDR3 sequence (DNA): TGCGCCACCTCACCGGGACAGGGAAACACTGAAGCTTTCTTT. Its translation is CATSPGQGNTEAFF.

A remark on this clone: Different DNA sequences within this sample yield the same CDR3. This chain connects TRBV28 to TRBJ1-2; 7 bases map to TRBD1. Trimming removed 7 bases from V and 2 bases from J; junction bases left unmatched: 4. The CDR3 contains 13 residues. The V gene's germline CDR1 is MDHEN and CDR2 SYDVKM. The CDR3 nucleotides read TGTGCCAGCACGACGACAGGGAACTATGGCTACACCTTC. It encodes CASTTTGNYGYTF.

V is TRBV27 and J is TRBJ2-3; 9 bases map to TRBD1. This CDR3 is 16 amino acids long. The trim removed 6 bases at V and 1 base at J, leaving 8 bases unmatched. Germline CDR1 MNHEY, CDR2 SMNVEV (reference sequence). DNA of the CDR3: TGTGCCAGCAGAGCTCCGAGGACAGGGGGCACAGATACGCAGTATTTT. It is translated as CASRAPRTGGTDTQYF.

The CDR3 sequence: CAWSFTGKGEQFF. The CDR3 bases are TGTGCCTGGAGTTTCACAGGGAAGGGAGAGCAGTTCTTC. The chain uses TRBV30 and TRBJ2-1, with D possibly being TRBD1 (6 bases). V was cut by 2 bases and J by 10 bases, with 15 bases left in between. The CDR3 totals 13 residues. Germline values: CDR1 GTSNPN, CDR2 SVGIG (reference sequence).

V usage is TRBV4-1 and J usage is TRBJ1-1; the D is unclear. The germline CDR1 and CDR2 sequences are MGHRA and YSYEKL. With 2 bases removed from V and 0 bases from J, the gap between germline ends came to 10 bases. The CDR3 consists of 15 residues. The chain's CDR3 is CASSQSADMNTEAFF. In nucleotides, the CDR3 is TGCGCCAGCAGCCAATCTGCTGACATGAACACTGAAGCTTTCTTT.